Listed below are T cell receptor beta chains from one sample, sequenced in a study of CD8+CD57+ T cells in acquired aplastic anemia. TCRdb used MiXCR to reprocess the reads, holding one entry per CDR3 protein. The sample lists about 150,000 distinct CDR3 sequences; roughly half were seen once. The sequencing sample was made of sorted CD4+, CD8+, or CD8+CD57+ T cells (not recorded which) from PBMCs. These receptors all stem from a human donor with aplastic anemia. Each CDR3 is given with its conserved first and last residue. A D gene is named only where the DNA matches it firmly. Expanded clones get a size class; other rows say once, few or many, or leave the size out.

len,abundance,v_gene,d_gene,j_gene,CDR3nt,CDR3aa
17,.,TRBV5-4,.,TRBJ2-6,TGTGCCAGCAGCTTGGACAGGCCGGTGGGAGGGGCCAACGTCCTGACTTTC,CASSLDRPVGGANVLTF
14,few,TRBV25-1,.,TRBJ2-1,TGTGCCAGCAGTGAATTTACAGGACACAATGAGCAGTTCTTC,CASSEFTGHNEQFF
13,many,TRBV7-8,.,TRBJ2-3,TGTGCCAGCAGCCCCGGCGAGGAAGATACGCAGTATTTT,CASSPGEEDTQYF
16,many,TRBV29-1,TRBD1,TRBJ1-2,TGCAGCGTTGAAGAGGGGCGGGACAGACCTAACTATGGCTACACCTTC,CSVEEGRDRPNYGYTF
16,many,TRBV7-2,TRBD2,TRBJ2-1,TGTGCCAGCAGCTCGAGAGCGGGGGCTCACTACAATGAGCAGTTCTTC,CASSSRAGAHYNEQFF
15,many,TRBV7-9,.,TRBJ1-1,TGTGCCAGCAGCTTCCCCCCCAGTGAGCAGACTGAAGCTTTCTTT,CASSFPPSEQTEAFF
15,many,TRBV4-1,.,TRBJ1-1,TGCGCCAGCAGTCCCGGACCAGGGAGTTCCACTGAAGCTTTCTTT,CASSPGPGSSTEAFF
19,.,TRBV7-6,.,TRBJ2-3,TGTGCCAGCAGTGTAGAAGACACAGGAGAGGGGCACACCACAGATGCGCAGTATTTT,CASSVEDTGEGHTTDAQYF
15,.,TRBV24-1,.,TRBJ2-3,TGTGCCACCAGTGAGTTCGGGGACCGCACAGATACGCAGTATTTT,CATSEFGDRTDTQYF
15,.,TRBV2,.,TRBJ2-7,TGTGCCAGCAGTGACCCGGTGATAGGCCCCTACGAGCAGTACTTC,CASSDPVIGPYEQYF
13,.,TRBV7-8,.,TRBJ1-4,TGTGCTAGCATGGGGGGAACTAATGAAAAACTGTTTTTT,CASMGGTNEKLFF
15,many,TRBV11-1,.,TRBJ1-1,TGTGCCAGCAGCCTCAGGCGGGTGGGGAACACTGAAGCTTTCTTT,CASSLRRVGNTEAFF
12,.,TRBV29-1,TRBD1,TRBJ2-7,TGCAGCGTTATACAGGGGGCGGACGAGCAGTACTTC,CSVIQGADEQYF
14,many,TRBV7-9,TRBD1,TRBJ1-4,TGTGCCAGCAGCCAGACAGGGGGTGATGAAAAACTGTTTTTT,CASSQTGGDEKLFF
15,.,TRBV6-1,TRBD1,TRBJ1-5,TGTGCCAGCAGTGTGGACAGGGGAGACAATCAGCCCCAGCATTTT,CASSVDRGDNQPQHF
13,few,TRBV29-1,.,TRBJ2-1,TGCAGCGTTGATGGGCGGAGATACAATGAGCAGTTCTTC,CSVDGRRYNEQFF
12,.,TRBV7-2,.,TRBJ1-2,TGTGCCACCAGTAACCGCGAATATGGCTACACCTTC,CATSNREYGYTF
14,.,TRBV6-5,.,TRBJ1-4,TGTGCCAGCAGTTATGGGCGGGGCGAGGAAAAACTGTTTTTT,CASSYGRGEEKLFF
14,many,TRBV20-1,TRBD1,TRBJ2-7,TGCAGTGCTAGAATCAGGGACAGGGGGCCCCTGGAGTACTTC,CSARIRDRGPLEYF
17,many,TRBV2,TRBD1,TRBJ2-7,TGTGCCAGCAGTGAAGCATTTTCCACAGGGGTAATCTACGAGCAGTACTTC,CASSEAFSTGVIYEQYF
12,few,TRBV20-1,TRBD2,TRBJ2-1,TGCAGTACGGGGGGGCGGGGGAATGAGCAGTTCTTC,CSTGGRGNEQFF
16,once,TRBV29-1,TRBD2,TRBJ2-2,TGCAGCGTTGGGATCGGGCTAGCGGGAGACACCGGGGAGCTGTTTTTT,CSVGIGLAGDTGELFF